This T cell receptor (beta chain) was sequenced for a study of T cells in narcolepsy. The overall study: Healthy controls were enrolled alongside patients with narcolepsy type 1 or type 2.

Looked up from germline, CDR1 is SGHTA and CDR2 is FQGTGA. J lost 3 bases, V lost 5 bases, and 7 bases had no gene match. The CDR3 covers 16 residues. Sequencing was performed with immunoSEQ multiplex PCR; in TCRdb, only in-frame clones are kept and a portion is missing. The repertoire holds some 20,000 clones, with over 80% as singletons. A word on this clone: Its matching antigen is unknown.

Overall study findings and caveats: Blood of same and different patients, but not healthy controls, reportedly held recurring autoreactive clonotypes. Some memory CD4+ repertoires had no autoreactive clone sequences. HCRT-specific and TRIB2-specific autoreactive clonotypes appeared among same-patient CSF and blood CD4+ clonotypes.

The sample consisted of memory (CD45RA-) CD4+ T cells from blood. The V gene is TRBV7-3, the J gene TRBJ2-3; TRBD2 matches 11 bases. This receptor was taken from a human donor in good health. The CDR3 DNA reads as TGTGCCAGCAGCCCGACTAGCGGGAAGGGGACAGATACGCAGTATTTT. It codes for CASSPTSGKGTDTQYF.